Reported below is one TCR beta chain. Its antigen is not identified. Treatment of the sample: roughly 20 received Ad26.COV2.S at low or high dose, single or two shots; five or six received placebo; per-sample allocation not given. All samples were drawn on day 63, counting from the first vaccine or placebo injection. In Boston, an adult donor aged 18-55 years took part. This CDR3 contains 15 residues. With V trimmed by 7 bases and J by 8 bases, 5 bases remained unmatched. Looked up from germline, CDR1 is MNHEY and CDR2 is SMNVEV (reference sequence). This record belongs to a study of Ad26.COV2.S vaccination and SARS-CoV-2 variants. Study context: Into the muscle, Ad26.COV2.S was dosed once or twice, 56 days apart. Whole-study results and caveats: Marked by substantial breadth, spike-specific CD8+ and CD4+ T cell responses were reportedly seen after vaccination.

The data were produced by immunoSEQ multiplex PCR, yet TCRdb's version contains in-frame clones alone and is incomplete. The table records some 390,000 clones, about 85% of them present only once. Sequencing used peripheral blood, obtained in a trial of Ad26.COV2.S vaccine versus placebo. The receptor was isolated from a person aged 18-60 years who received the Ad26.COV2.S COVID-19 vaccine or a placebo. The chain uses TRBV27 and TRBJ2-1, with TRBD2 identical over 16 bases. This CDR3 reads CASKGLAGGFHEQFF. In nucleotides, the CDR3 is TGTGCCAGCAAGGGACTAGCGGGGGGGTTCCATGAGCAGTTCTTC.